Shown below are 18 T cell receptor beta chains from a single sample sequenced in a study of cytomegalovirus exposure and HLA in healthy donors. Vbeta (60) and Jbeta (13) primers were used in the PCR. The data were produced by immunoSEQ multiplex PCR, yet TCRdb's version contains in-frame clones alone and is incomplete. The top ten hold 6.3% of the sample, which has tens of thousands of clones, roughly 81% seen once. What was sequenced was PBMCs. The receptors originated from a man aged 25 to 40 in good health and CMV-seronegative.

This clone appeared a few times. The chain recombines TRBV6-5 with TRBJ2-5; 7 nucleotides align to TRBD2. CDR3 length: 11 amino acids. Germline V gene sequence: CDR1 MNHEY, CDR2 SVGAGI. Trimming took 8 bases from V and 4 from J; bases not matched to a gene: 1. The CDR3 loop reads CASGEGETQYF. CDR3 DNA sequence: TGTGCCAGCGGGGAGGGAGAGACCCAGTACTTC.

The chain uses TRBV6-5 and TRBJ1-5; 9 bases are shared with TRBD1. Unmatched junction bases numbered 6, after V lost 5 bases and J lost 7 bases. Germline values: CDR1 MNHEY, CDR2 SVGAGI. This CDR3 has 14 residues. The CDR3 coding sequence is TGTGCCAGCAGTCCCGGGACAGGGTACCAGCCCCAGCATTTT. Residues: CASSPGTGYQPQHF.

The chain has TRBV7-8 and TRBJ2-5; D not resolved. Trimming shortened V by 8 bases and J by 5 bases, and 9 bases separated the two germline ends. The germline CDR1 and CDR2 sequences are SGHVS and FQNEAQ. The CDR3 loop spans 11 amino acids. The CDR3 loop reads CASRSTETQYF. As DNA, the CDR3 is TGTGCCAGCCGATCTACGGAGACCCAGTACTTC. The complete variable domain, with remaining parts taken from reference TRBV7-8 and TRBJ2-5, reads GAGVSQSPRYKVAKRGQDVALRCDPISGHVSLFWYQQALGQGPEFLTYFQNEAQLDKSGLPSDRFFAERPEGSVSTLKIQRTQQEDSAVYLCASRSTETQYFGPGTRLLVL.

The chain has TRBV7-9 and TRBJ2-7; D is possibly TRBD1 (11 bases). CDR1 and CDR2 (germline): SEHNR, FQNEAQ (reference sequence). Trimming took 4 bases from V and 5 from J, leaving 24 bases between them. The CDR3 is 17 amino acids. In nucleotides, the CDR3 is TGTGCCAGCAGCTCCGGGACAGGGGGACTAGCGAGGAACGAGCAGTACTTC. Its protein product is CASSSGTGGLARNEQYF.

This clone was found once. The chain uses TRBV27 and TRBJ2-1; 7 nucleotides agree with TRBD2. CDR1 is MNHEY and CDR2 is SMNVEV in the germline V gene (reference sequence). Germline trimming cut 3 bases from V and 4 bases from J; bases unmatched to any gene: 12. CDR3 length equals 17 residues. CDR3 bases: TGTGCCAGCAGTTTCACTAGCGCACCGGCGGGGTACAATGAGCAGTTCTTC. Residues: CASSFTSAPAGYNEQFF.

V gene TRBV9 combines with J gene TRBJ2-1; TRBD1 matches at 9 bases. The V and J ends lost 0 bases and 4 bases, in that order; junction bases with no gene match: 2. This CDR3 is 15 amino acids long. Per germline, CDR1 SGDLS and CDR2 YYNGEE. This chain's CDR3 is CASSVDGQGYNEQFF. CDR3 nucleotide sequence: TGTGCCAGCAGCGTAGATGGACAGGGGTACAATGAGCAGTTCTTC.

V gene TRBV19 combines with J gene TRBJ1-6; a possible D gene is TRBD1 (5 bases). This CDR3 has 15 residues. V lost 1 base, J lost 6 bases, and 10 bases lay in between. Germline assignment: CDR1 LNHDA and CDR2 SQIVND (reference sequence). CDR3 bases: TGTGCCAGTAGTATAGGCGGGACCCCTAATTCACCCCTCCACTTT. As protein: CASSIGGTPNSPLHF.

In nucleotides, the CDR3 is TGTGCCAGCAGCATCAATACCGGGACCTACAATGAGCAGTTCTTC. It yields the protein CASSINTGTYNEQFF. This chain connects TRBV5-5 to TRBJ2-1; tentative D call: TRBD2 (5 bases). The CDR3 covers 15 residues. CDR1 SGHKS and CDR2 YYEKEE come from the germline V gene (reference sequence). The V end was cut by 4 bases, the J end by 2 bases, with 13 bases between.

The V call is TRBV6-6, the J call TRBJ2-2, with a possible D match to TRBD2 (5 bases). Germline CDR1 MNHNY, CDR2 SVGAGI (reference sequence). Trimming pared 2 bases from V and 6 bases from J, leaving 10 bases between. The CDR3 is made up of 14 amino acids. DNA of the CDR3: TGTGCCAGCAGTTACGTCCGCGGGTCCGGGGAGCTGTTTTTT. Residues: CASSYVRGSGELFF.

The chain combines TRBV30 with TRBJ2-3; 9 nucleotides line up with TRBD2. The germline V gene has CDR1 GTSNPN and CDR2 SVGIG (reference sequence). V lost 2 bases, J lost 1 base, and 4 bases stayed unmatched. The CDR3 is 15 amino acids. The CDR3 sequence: CAWSNGGRGTDTQYF. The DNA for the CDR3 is TGTGCCTGGAGTAATGGCGGGAGGGGCACAGATACGCAGTATTTT.

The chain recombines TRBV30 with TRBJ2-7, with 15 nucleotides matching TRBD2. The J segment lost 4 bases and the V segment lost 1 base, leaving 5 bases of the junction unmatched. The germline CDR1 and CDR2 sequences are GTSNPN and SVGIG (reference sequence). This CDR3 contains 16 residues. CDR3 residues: CAWSAIGTSGGYEQYF. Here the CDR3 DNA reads TGTGCCTGGAGTGCTATAGGGACTAGCGGGGGGTACGAGCAGTACTTC.

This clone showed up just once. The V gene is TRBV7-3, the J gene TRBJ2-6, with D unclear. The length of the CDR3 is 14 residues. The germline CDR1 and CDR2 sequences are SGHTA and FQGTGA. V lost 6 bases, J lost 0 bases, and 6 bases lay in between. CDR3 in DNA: TGTGCCAGCAGTTACAGCTCTGGGGCCAACGTCCTGACTTTC. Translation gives CASSYSSGANVLTF.

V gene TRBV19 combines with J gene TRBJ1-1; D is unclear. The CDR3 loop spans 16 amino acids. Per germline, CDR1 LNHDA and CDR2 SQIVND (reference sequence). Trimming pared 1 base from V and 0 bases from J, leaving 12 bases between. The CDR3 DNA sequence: TGTGCCAGTAGTATAGTGGGCAGGCCGATGAACACTGAAGCTTTCTTT. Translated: CASSIVGRPMNTEAFF. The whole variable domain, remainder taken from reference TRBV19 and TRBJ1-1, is DGGITQSPKYLFRKEGQNVTLSCEQNLNHDAMYWYRQDPGQGLRLIYYSQIVNDFQKGDIAEGYSVSREKKESFPLTVTSAQKNPTAFYLCASSIVGRPMNTEAFFGQGTRLTVV.

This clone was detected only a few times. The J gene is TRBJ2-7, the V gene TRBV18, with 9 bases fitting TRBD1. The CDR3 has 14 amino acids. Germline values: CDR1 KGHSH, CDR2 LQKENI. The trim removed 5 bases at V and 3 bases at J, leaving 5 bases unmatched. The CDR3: CASSVGTGLYEQYF. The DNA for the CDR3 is TGTGCCAGCTCAGTTGGGACAGGGCTCTACGAGCAGTACTTC.

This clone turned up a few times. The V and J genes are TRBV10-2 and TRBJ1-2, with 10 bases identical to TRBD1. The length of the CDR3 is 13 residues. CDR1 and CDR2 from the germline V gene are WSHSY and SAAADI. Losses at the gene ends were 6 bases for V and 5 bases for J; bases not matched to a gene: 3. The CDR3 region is CASSGTGDYGYTF. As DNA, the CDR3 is TGCGCCAGCAGCGGGACAGGGGATTATGGCTACACCTTC.

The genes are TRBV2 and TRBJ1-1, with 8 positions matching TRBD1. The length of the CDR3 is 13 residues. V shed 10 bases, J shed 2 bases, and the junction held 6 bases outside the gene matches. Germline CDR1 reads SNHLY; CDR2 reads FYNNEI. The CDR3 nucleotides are TGTGCCACCGGACAGGGTATCAACACTGAAGCTTTCTTT. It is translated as CATGQGINTEAFF.

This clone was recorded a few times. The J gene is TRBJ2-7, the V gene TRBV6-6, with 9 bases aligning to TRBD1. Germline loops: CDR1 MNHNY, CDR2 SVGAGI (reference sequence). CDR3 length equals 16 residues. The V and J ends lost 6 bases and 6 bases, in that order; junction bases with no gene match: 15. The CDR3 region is CASRDRGINSATEQYF. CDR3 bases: TGTGCCAGCAGGGACAGGGGAATTAATTCGGCTACCGAGCAGTACTTC.

The CDR3 DNA follows: TGTGCCTGGAACCGGGACAGGGGAGATGGGGGCTACACCTTC. It yields the protein CAWNRDRGDGGYTF. The rearrangement uses TRBV30 and TRBJ1-2; 10 bases are a match to TRBD1. Looked up from germline, CDR1 is GTSNPN and CDR2 is SVGIG (reference sequence). V gave up 4 bases and J gave up 8 bases; unmatched junction bases: 10. The CDR3 runs 14 residues.